This T cell receptor (beta chain) is drawn from a study of technical replicates of blood from a handful of donors. This clone was observed once. Only in-frame clones appear in the TCRdb table, and some are missing; sequencing was by immunoSEQ multiplex PCR. Among roughly 81,000 clones listed, around 86% were seen once. CDR3 length: 13 amino acids. In germline, CDR1 is GTSNPN, CDR2 SVGIG (reference sequence). V gave up 2 bases and J gave up 10 bases; unmatched junction bases: 8. Sequences were obtained from PBMCs. The chain carries TRBV30 and TRBJ2-1; TRBD2 agrees at 7 bases. This clonotype was sampled from a human donor in good health. Some clones in this sample may be carry-over from other donors' samples. The CDR3 is CAWSLGLEREQFF. The CDR3 DNA reads TGTGCCTGGAGTCTTGGACTAGAACGCGAGCAGTTCTTC.